This T cell receptor beta chain was profiled in a study of blood T cell repertoires in COVID-19. Study overall: There were acute and convalescent COVID-19 samples, and they came from the United States, Italy and Spain. Sources were T cells, B-cell-depleted T cells, or PBMCs; the material itself was cDNA or gDNA.

The assay was immunoSEQ multiplex PCR, and TCRdb's table has in-frame clones only and misses some. Counted here are about 190,000 clones, around four fifths occurring once; the ten biggest clones make up around 21%. This clone appeared a single time. Germline V gene sequence: CDR1 SGHTS, CDR2 YDEGEE. This CDR3 has 15 amino acids. The V end was cut by 3 bases, the J end by 10 bases, with 17 bases between. The specimen sequenced was peripheral blood. The receptor was isolated from a human donor in a cohort sampled during active COVID-19. The chain links TRBV5-8 to TRBJ1-6, with D uncertain. CDR3 loop: CASSWIAGPESPLHF. For the CDR3, the DNA is TGTGCCAGCAGCTGGATCGCGGGCCCCGAGTCACCCCTCCACTTT.